What follows is one TCR beta chain and its context. The antigen remains undetermined. The data belong to a study of T cell responses to AZD1222 COVID-19 vaccine. General study points: Spike-specific TCR breadth rose after two AZD1222 doses, and depth rose as well. White British donors predominated, females outnumbered males, and clonal diversity was possibly underestimated.

Clones were sequenced by immunoSEQ multiplex PCR, and TCRdb holds only the in-frame ones, with some missing. The sample holds approximately 76,000 clones, around 90% seen once. The CDR3 has 13 amino acids. Per the germline V gene, CDR1 is LGHDT and CDR2 is YNNKEL (reference sequence). The V end was cut by 1 base, the J end by 9 bases, with 12 bases between. This chain connects TRBV3-1 (or the pseudogene TRBV3-2) to TRBJ1-2; D remains unclear. This sample comprised peripheral blood, obtained on day 0 of MenACWY control vaccination. This sequence originates from an adult in good health. In DNA form, the CDR3 reads TGTGCCAGCAGCCAAGGTGACATTGGTAGCTACACCTTC. Translated, it gives CASSQGDIGSYTF.